These 25 T cell receptor beta chains were sequenced from one sample in a study of blood T cell repertoires in COVID-19. The method was immunoSEQ multiplex PCR; TCRdb's version includes in-frame clones alone and lacks a portion of them. Of over 200,000 clones in the sample, 80% to 90% were seen once. Material for sequencing was peripheral blood. The receptor source for this set is a man in his 60s who had recovered from COVID-19.

V is TRBV30 and J is TRBJ1-2, with 7 bases aligning to TRBD1. The germline V gene encodes CDR1 GTSNPN and CDR2 SVGIG (reference sequence). J lost 6 bases, V lost 0 bases, and 7 bases had no gene match. CDR3 length: 14 amino acids. The CDR3 spells CAWSVLSGTDGYTF. The CDR3 DNA reads TGTGCCTGGAGTGTCCTCTCCGGGACAGATGGCTACACCTTC.

The chain is built from TRBV7-3 and TRBJ1-2, with 8 bases fitting TRBD1. This CDR3 has 14 amino acids. V was clipped by 3 bases and J by 7 bases; unmatched bases: 7. CDR1 and CDR2 from the germline V gene are SGHTA and FQGTGA. The CDR3 nucleotides are TGTGCCAGCAGCTTGACAGGGGACCGTTTTGGCTACACCTTC. It specifies CASSLTGDRFGYTF.

This chain uses TRBV19 with TRBJ2-1; tentatively, D is TRBD2 (6 bases). Between the trimmed V and J ends, which lost 0 bases and 14 bases, there was a span of 17 bases. This CDR3 region has 14 residues. In germline, CDR1 is LNHDA, CDR2 SQIVND (reference sequence). CDR3 coding DNA: TGTGCCAGTAGTATAGATCCCCTCGCGGGACCTGAGTTCTTC. The encoded protein is CASSIDPLAGPEFF. Together with reference TRBV19 and TRBJ2-1, the CDR3 gives the full variable domain: DGGITQSPKYLFRKEGQNVTLSCEQNLNHDAMYWYRQDPGQGLRLIYYSQIVNDFQKGDIAEGYSVSREKKESFPLTVTSAQKNPTAFYLCASSIDPLAGPEFFGPGTRLTVL.

The chain couples TRBV10-3 to TRBJ2-4, with TRBD2 identical over 7 bases. The germline gives CDR1 ENHRY, CDR2 SYGVKD. The CDR3 contains 16 residues. V was clipped by 4 bases and J by 6 bases; unmatched bases: 12. The CDR3 protein is CAISVAGRAEANIQYF. The DNA of the CDR3 is TGTGCCATCAGTGTGGCGGGGAGGGCGGAGGCAAACATTCAGTACTTC.

CDR3 amino acids: CASSSDRGLETQYF. CDR3 nucleotide sequence: TGTGCCAGCAGCTCCGACAGGGGGCTAGAGACCCAGTACTTC. This chain connects TRBV5-6 to TRBJ2-5, with TRBD1 matching over 10 bases. J gave up 4 bases and V 3 bases, and 3 bases lay outside the gene matches. The CDR3 loop spans 14 amino acids. CDR1 and CDR2 (germline): SGHDT, YYEEEE.

The V gene is TRBV19, the J gene TRBJ1-5, with 9 positions matching TRBD1. This CDR3 region has 20 residues. From germline, CDR1 is LNHDA and CDR2 SQIVND (reference sequence). V shed 1 base, J shed 4 bases, and the junction held 17 bases outside the gene matches. DNA of the CDR3: TGTGCCAGTAGTATAGGGTTTCGCGGGACAGGGAATTCATTTAATCAGCCCCAGCATTTT. Residues: CASSIGFRGTGNSFNQPQHF. The whole variable domain, filled in from reference TRBV19 and TRBJ1-5, reads DGGITQSPKYLFRKEGQNVTLSCEQNLNHDAMYWYRQDPGQGLRLIYYSQIVNDFQKGDIAEGYSVSREKKESFPLTVTSAQKNPTAFYLCASSIGFRGTGNSFNQPQHFGDGTRLSIL.

The rearrangement uses TRBV7-9 and TRBJ2-5, with 10 bases matching TRBD1. The CDR3 contains 14 residues. Losses at the gene ends were 5 bases for V and 2 bases for J; bases not matched to a gene: 2. Germline loops: CDR1 SEHNR, CDR2 FQNEAQ (reference sequence). CDR3 residues: CASSRGQGQETQYF. The CDR3 region has the DNA TGTGCCAGCAGCAGGGGACAGGGGCAAGAGACCCAGTACTTC.

The chain joins TRBV18 to TRBJ1-2; weak D call: TRBD1 (5 bases). Trimming cost V 3 bases and J 5 bases, with 16 bases left between them. The CDR3 has 15 residues. Germline V lookup: CDR1 KGHSH, CDR2 LQKENI. CDR3 sequence (DNA): TGTGCCAGCTCACCCGGGCCGGGGCGGGAATATGGCTACACCTTC. It encodes CASSPGPGREYGYTF.

V usage is TRBV3-1 (or the pseudogene TRBV3-2) and J usage is TRBJ1-1; D ambiguous. Trimming removed 5 bases from V and 0 bases from J, with 7 bases in between. CDR1 and CDR2 from the germline V gene are LGHDT and YNNKEL (reference sequence). The CDR3 has 13 residues. CDR3 loop: CASSAGLNTEAFF. DNA of the CDR3: TGTGCCAGCAGCGCGGGCCTGAACACTGAAGCTTTCTTT.

The genes are TRBV10-3 and TRBJ2-7, with D maybe TRBD2 (8 bases). The length of the CDR3 is 14 residues. In germline, CDR1 is ENHRY, CDR2 SYGVKD. V was clipped by 5 bases and J by 6 bases, with 17 bases between them. The CDR3 is CAISPPGGGGEQYF. The CDR3 DNA reads TGTGCCATCAGTCCACCGGGAGGGGGCGGCGAGCAGTACTTC.

The rearrangement uses TRBV2 and TRBJ2-7; maybe TRBD2 (5 bases). This CDR3 is 13 amino acids long. The germline V gene has CDR1 SNHLY and CDR2 FYNNEI. The V end lost 1 base, the J end lost 7 bases, and 11 bases lay between the germline ends. The CDR3 sequence is CASSEEGTGEQYF. The CDR3 DNA is TGTGCCAGCAGTGAAGAGGGTACGGGGGAGCAGTACTTC.

This clone was picked up a small number of times. The chain links TRBV6-1 to TRBJ1-6; D remains ambiguous. This CDR3 has 17 amino acids. Per the germline V gene, CDR1 is MNHNS and CDR2 is SASEGT. Trimming left V 2 bases short and J 9 bases short, with 20 bases between. Written as DNA, the CDR3 is TGTGCCAGCAGTGAATTCCCAAATCCTGTTCCCGGTTCACCCCTCCACTTT. Its translation is CASSEFPNPVPGSPLHF.

Notes on this clone: The identical CDR3 is also encoded by other nucleotide sequences in the sample. J is TRBJ1-3 and V is TRBV5-1; D not resolved. V dropped 0 bases and J dropped 0 bases, with 4 bases sitting between them. Germline loops: CDR1 SGHRS, CDR2 YFSETQ. The CDR3 covers 14 residues. The CDR3 DNA reads as TGCGCCAGCAGCTTGGACAGCTCTGGAAACACCATATATTTT. This encodes CASSLDSSGNTIYF.

V usage is TRBV7-2 and J usage is TRBJ1-6; 7 positions match TRBD1. V lost 7 bases to trimming and J lost 8 bases; unmatched junction nucleotides: 8. Per the germline V gene, CDR1 is SGHTA and CDR2 is FQGNSA. The CDR3 has 14 amino acids. The DNA of the CDR3 is TGTGCCAGCATGAAGGGGGCGTTCGATTCACCCCTCCACTTT. Its protein is CASMKGAFDSPLHF.

The rearrangement joins TRBV3-1 (or the pseudogene TRBV3-2) to TRBJ1-1; TRBD1 is a possible D gene (5 bases). The CDR3 loop spans 17 amino acids. Trimming removed 0 bases from V and 0 bases from J, with 14 bases in between. Germline CDR1 and CDR2: LGHDT and YNNKEL (reference sequence). DNA for the CDR3: TGTGCCAGCAGCCAAGATCCAGGGTTTGGCATGAACACTGAAGCTTTCTTT. Amino acid sequence: CASSQDPGFGMNTEAFF.

V is TRBV6-5 and J is TRBJ1-1; no definite D call. The V end lost 5 bases, the J end lost 7 bases, and 17 bases lay between the germline ends. The CDR3 runs to 14 residues. Per germline, CDR1 MNHEY and CDR2 SVGAGI. The CDR3 protein is CASSPRGPDGEAFF. The CDR3, as DNA: TGTGCCAGCAGTCCCCGAGGCCCCGATGGTGAAGCTTTCTTT.

The sample holds one count of this clone. The V call is TRBV7-2, the J call TRBJ1-1; possibly TRBD1 for D (5 bases). The CDR3 has 16 residues. The germline V gene has CDR1 SGHTA and CDR2 FQGNSA. Trimming left V 4 bases short and J 4 bases short, with 19 bases between. The CDR3 DNA is TGTGCCAGCAGCTCTTCCAGGGAGGTACGCGGCACTGAAGCTTTCTTT. Protein sequence: CASSSSREVRGTEAFF.

This chain joins TRBV5-4 and TRBJ2-7, with a possible D match to TRBD2 (6 bases). Germline V gene lookup returns CDR1 SGHNT and CDR2 YYREEE (reference sequence). There are 15 residues in the CDR3. Trimming took off 3 bases at V and 3 bases at J, with 16 bases between the two ends. CDR3 nucleotide sequence: TGTGCCAGCAGCTGGGGGGTGACGGCGGACTACGAGCAGTACTTC. Its protein product is CASSWGVTADYEQYF.

The chain links TRBV5-4 to TRBJ2-1; 13 nucleotides match TRBD2. The V gene's germline CDR1 is SGHNT and CDR2 YYREEE (reference sequence). This CDR3 has 16 amino acids. V was pared by 4 bases and J by 9 bases, with 10 bases of the junction left unmatched. The DNA for the CDR3 is TGTGCCAGCAGCACTAGCGGGGGGGCAAAGGTTAGTGAGCAGTTCTTC. Protein: CASSTSGGAKVSEQFF.

The genes are TRBV19 and TRBJ2-7; tentatively, D is TRBD1 (5 bases). Germline values: CDR1 LNHDA, CDR2 SQIVND (reference sequence). The V end lost 3 bases, the J end lost 2 bases, and 14 bases lay between the germline ends. CDR3 size: 15 residues. CDR3 amino acids: CASSIVARAPYEQYF. The CDR3 DNA reads as TGTGCCAGTAGTATCGTAGCCAGGGCCCCCTACGAGCAGTACTTC. Together with reference TRBV19 and TRBJ2-7, the CDR3 gives the full variable domain: DGGITQSPKYLFRKEGQNVTLSCEQNLNHDAMYWYRQDPGQGLRLIYYSQIVNDFQKGDIAEGYSVSREKKESFPLTVTSAQKNPTAFYLCASSIVARAPYEQYFGPGTRLTVT.

J is TRBJ2-1 and V is TRBV5-1; 10 nucleotides agree with TRBD1. Germline lookup yields CDR1 SGHRS and CDR2 YFSETQ. This CDR3 has 19 amino acids. V gave up 4 bases and J gave up 3 bases; unmatched junction bases: 16. The CDR3: CASSKSGQGVAGNYNEQFF. As DNA, the CDR3 is TGCGCCAGCAGCAAATCTGGACAGGGGGTCGCGGGAAACTACAATGAGCAGTTCTTC. Using reference TRBV5-1 and TRBJ2-1 for the parts outside the CDR3, the full variable domain is KAGVTQTPRYLIKTRGQQVTLSCSPISGHRSVSWYQQTPGQGLQFLFEYFSETQRNKGNFPGRFSGRQFSNSRSEMNVSTLELGDSALYLCASSKSGQGVAGNYNEQFFGPGTRLTVL.

The V call is TRBV28, the J call TRBJ1-2; D gene uncertain. This CDR3 comprises 15 residues. Germline assignment: CDR1 MDHEN and CDR2 SYDVKM. V lost 6 bases to trimming and J lost 2 bases, with 16 bases between them. CDR3: CASRRRDSLNYGYTF. The CDR3 nucleotides are TGTGCCAGCAGGCGCAGAGACTCCCTAAACTATGGCTACACCTTC.

The J gene is TRBJ1-3, the V gene TRBV28; D might be TRBD1 (5 bases). CDR1 is MDHEN and CDR2 is SYDVKM in the germline V gene. The CDR3 covers 15 residues. Trimming stripped 7 bases from V and 0 bases from J, with 13 bases between. CDR3 DNA sequence: TGTGCCAGCATCGGGGGGGGGTTCTCTGGAAACACCATATATTTT. Translation gives CASIGGGFSGNTIYF.

The chain employs TRBV6-5 and TRBJ2-5; a weak D match, TRBD1 (6 bases). V was cut by 4 bases and J by 5 bases, with 14 bases left in between. CDR3 length: 14 amino acids. The germline V gene has CDR1 MNHEY and CDR2 SVGAGI. Here the CDR3 DNA reads TGTGCCAGCAGTTCCCCCATAAGGGGGGAGACCCAGTACTTC. Protein sequence: CASSSPIRGETQYF.

This clone was detected ten times or more. The sample has other DNA sequences that encode this CDR3 too. DNA for the CDR3: TGTGCCAGCCGGAGGACGGGGAACACTGAAGCTTTCTTT. Translating gives CASRRTGNTEAFF. This sequence joins TRBV6-4 and TRBJ1-1, with D unresolved. The CDR3 runs to 13 residues. Germline V gives CDR1 MRHNA, CDR2 SNTAGT. Trimming took off 8 bases at V and 1 base at J, with 11 bases between the two ends.